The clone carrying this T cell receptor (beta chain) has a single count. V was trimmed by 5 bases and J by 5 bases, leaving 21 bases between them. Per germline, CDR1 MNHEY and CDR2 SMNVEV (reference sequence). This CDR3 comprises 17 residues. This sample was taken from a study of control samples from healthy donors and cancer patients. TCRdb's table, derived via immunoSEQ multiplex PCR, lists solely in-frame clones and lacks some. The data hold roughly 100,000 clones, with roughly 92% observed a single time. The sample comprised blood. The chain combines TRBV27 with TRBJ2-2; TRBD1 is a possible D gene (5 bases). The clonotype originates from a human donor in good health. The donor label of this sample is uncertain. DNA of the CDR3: TGTGCCAGCAGTCCCCTTAAGGGGCAGGGTAATACCGGGGAGCTGTTTTTT. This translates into CASSPLKGQGNTGELFF.